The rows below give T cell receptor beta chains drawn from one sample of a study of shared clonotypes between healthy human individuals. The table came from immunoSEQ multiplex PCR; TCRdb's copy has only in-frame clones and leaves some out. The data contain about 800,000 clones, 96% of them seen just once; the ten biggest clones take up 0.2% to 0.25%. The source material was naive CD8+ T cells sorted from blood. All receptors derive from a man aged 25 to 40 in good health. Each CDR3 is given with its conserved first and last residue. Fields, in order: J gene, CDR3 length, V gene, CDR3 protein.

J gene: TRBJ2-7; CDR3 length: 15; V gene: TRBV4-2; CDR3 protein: CASSPGLAGGYEQYF
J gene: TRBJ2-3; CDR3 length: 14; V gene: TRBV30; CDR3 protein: CAWNGGIGTDTQYF
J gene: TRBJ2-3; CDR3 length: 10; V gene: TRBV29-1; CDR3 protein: CSVRADTQYF
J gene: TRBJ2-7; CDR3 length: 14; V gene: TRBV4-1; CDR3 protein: CASSLLTGGYEQYF
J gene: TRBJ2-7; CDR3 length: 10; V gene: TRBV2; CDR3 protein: CATSGYEQYF
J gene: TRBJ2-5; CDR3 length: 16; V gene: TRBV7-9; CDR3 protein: CASSFWAGPTQETQYF
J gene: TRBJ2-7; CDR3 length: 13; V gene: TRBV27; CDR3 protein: CASSYGTAYEQYF
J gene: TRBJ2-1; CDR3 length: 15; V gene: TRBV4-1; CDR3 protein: CASSQESGSVNEQFF
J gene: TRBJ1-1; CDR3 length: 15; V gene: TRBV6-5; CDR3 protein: CASSFSGSMNTEAFF
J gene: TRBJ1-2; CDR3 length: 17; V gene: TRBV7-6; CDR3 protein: CASSSGQGAEGNYGYTF
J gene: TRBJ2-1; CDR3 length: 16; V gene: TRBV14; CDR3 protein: CASSQDFGGFYNEQFF
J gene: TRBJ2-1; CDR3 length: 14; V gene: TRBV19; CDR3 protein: CASSTTLKLDEQFF
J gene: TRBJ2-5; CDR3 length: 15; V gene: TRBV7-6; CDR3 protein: CASSLTVILGETQYF
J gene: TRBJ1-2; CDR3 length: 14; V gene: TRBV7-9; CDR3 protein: CASSPPGTGYGYTF
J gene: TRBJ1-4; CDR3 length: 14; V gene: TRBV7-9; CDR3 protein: CASSLGQGTEKLFF
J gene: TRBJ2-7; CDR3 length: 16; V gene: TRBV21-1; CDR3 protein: CASSKWGPGQDYEQYF
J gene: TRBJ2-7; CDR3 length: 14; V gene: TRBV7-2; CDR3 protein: CASSRRDRASYEYF
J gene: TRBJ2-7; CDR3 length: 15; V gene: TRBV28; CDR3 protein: CASRARDSSSYEQYF
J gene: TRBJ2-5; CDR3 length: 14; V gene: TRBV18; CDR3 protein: CASSPDRGLETQYF
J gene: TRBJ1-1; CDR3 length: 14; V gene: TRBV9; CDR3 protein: CASSVGVMNTEAFF
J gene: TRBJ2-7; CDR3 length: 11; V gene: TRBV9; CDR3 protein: CASGRSYEQYF
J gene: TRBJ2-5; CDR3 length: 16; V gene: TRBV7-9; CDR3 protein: CASSYVPGQGGETQYF